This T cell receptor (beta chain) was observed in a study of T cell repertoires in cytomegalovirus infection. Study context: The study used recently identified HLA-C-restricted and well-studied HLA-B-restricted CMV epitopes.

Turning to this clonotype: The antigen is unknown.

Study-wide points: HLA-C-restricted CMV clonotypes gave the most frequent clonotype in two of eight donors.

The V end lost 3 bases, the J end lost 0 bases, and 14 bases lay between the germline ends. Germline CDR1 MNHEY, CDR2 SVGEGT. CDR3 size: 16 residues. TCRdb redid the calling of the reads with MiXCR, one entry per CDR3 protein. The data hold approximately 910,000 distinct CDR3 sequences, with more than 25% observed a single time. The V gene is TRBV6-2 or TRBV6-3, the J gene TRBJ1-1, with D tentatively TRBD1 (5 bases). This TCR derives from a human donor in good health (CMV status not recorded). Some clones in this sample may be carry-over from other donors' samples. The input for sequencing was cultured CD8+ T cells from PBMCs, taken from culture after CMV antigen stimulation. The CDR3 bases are TGTGCCAGCAGTTATGGGGACGAACTGATGAACACTGAAGCTTTCTTT. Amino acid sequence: CASSYGDELMNTEAFF.